This TCR beta chain was obtained from a study of OX40 agonist ivuxolimab in advanced cancers. The CDR3 consists of 14 residues. Germline V gives CDR1 SGHVS, CDR2 FQNEAQ. V lost 5 bases to trimming and J lost 3 bases, with 13 bases between them. Profiled with immunoSEQ multiplex PCR; TCRdb holds only in-frame clones, not every one. Among some 73,000 clones, 80% to 90% were seen once, and the ten largest hold approximately 0.51%. The V gene is TRBV7-8, the J gene TRBJ1-1; weak D call: TRBD1 (5 bases). Sequenced here: CD4+ or CD8+ T cells sorted from blood, sampled in a trial of the OX40 agonist ivuxolimab. This clonotype was obtained from an adult with an advanced solid tumor such as melanoma, head and neck, liver or kidney cancer. CDR3 residues: CASSPLRGDTEAFF. CDR3 DNA: TGTGCCAGCAGCCCCCTTAGGGGAGACACTGAAGCTTTCTTT.